Below are 7 T cell receptor beta chains sequenced from a single sample in a study of T cell responses to AZD1222 COVID-19 vaccine. Profiled with immunoSEQ multiplex PCR; TCRdb holds only in-frame clones, not every one. This table has approximately 120,000 clones, roughly 85% appearing once. Sequenced here: peripheral blood, sampled 28 days after the second AZD1222 dose. These receptors all stem from an adult who received the AZD1222 COVID-19 vaccine.

The gene calls are TRBV18 and TRBJ2-2; weak D call: TRBD2 (6 bases). CDR1 and CDR2 from the germline V gene are KGHSH and LQKENI. Between the trimmed V and J ends, which lost 5 bases and 1 base, there was a span of 8 bases. CDR3 length: 14 amino acids. The CDR3 region is CASSAGRNTGELFF. DNA of the CDR3: TGTGCCAGCTCAGCCGGGAGGAACACCGGGGAGCTGTTTTTT.

The rearrangement joins TRBV7-3 to TRBJ2-5; TRBD1 matches at 8 bases. V lost 5 bases to trimming and J lost 5 bases; unmatched junction nucleotides: 7. This CDR3 region has 14 residues. From germline, CDR1 is SGHTA and CDR2 FQGTGA. The CDR3 region is CASSIGQGQETQYF. CDR3 DNA sequence: TGTGCCAGCAGCATAGGACAGGGACAGGAGACCCAGTACTTC.

The rearrangement uses TRBV5-1 and TRBJ1-2; weak D call: TRBD1 (5 bases). CDR1 and CDR2 from the germline V gene are SGHRS and YFSETQ. Trimming took 0 bases from V and 4 from J, leaving 10 bases between them. The length of the CDR3 is 14 residues. The CDR3 reads CASSLADSLYGYTF. In DNA form, the CDR3 reads TGCGCCAGCAGCTTGGCCGACAGCCTCTATGGCTACACCTTC.

The rearrangement joins TRBV30 to TRBJ2-2; 7 bases agree with TRBD1. This CDR3 spans 15 amino acids. The trim removed 6 bases at V and 3 bases at J, leaving 10 bases unmatched. Germline CDR1 reads GTSNPN; CDR2 reads SVGIG (reference sequence). The CDR3 protein is CACNPVTGYTGELFF. The CDR3 nucleotides read TGTGCCTGTAACCCAGTGACAGGGTACACCGGGGAGCTGTTTTTT.

This chain links TRBV10-3 with TRBJ2-7; 7 positions match TRBD1. CDR1 ENHRY and CDR2 SYGVKD come from the germline V gene. CDR3 length equals 15 residues. The V gene end was trimmed by 3 bases and the J gene end by 2 bases; junction bases not matched to a gene: 7. In DNA form, the CDR3 reads TGTGCCATCAGTGACCGGGACAGCTTAACCTACGAGCAGTACTTC. Protein product: CAISDRDSLTYEQYF.

V is TRBV5-4 and J is TRBJ1-6, with 7 nucleotides matching TRBD1. Germline loops: CDR1 SGHNT, CDR2 YYREEE (reference sequence). Germline trimming cut 0 bases from V and 7 bases from J; bases unmatched to any gene: 10. The CDR3 consists of 17 residues. CDR3 nucleotide sequence: TGTGCCAGCAGCTTGGGGCCTCCGGGACAGATGAATTCACCCCTCCACTTT. Residues: CASSLGPPGQMNSPLHF.

The chain recombines TRBV5-8 with TRBJ1-5; D is undetermined. Per the germline V gene, CDR1 is SGHTS and CDR2 is YDEGEE. There are 14 residues in the CDR3. V was shortened by 4 bases and J by 2 bases, with 10 bases between the two germline ends. The CDR3, as DNA: TGTGCCAGCAGCCAGAAGGGCGGCAATCAGCCCCAGCATTTT. Translating gives CASSQKGGNQPQHF. The full variable domain, in which reference TRBV5-8 and TRBJ1-5 provide the parts outside the CDR3, is EAGVTQSPTHLIKTRGQQATLRCSPISGHTSVYWYQQALGLGLQFLLWYDEGEERNRGNFPPRFSGRQFPNYSSELNVNALELEDSALYLCASSQKGGNQPQHFGDGTRLSIL.